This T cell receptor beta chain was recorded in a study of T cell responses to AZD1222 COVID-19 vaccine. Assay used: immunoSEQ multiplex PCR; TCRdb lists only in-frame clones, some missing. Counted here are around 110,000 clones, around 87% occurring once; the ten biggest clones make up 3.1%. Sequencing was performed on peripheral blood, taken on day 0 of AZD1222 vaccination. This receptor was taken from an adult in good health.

The CDR3 nucleotides read TGTGCCAGCAGCTTAGGGCCGACCGATACCGATACGCAGTATTTT. This sequence encodes CASSLGPTDTDTQYF. The V gene is TRBV13, the J gene TRBJ2-3; no clear D gene. CDR1 PRHDT and CDR2 FYEKMQ come from the germline V gene (reference sequence). V gave up 0 bases and J gave up 6 bases, with 13 bases separating them. The CDR3 is 15 amino acids.